Following are 19 T cell receptor beta chains from one sample sequenced in a study of blood T cell repertoires in COVID-19. Sequencing was performed with immunoSEQ multiplex PCR; in TCRdb, only in-frame clones are kept and a portion is missing. The data contain 100,000 to 150,000 clones, about four fifths of them singletons. What was sequenced was peripheral blood. These receptors were collected from a man aged 60 to 75 with acute or convalescent COVID-19.

The V and J genes are TRBV28 and TRBJ2-7; D unresolved. This CDR3 has 11 residues. Germline CDR1 reads MDHEN; CDR2 reads SYDVKM. The V and J ends lost 4 bases and 7 bases respectively, with 8 bases between them. The CDR3 loop is CASSSFNEQYF. The CDR3 bases are TGTGCCAGCAGTTCCTTTAATGAGCAGTACTTC.

The chain combines TRBV4-1 with TRBJ2-2; D might be TRBD1 (6 bases). The CDR3 is 15 amino acids. From germline, CDR1 is MGHRA and CDR2 YSYEKL. The V end lost 1 base, the J end lost 7 bases, and 13 bases lay between the germline ends. As DNA, the CDR3 is TGCGCCAGCAGCCAAGGTGGGGGCCGGATCGGGGAGCTGTTTTTT. It codes for CASSQGGGRIGELFF.

This rearrangement joins TRBV28 to TRBJ2-7, with TRBD1 identical over 7 bases. Germline V lookup: CDR1 MDHEN, CDR2 SYDVKM. The CDR3 length is 12 residues. The J segment lost 7 bases and the V segment lost 7 bases, leaving 7 bases of the junction unmatched. The CDR3 protein is CASTQGQIEQYF. As DNA, the CDR3 is TGTGCCAGCACCCAGGGACAGATTGAGCAGTACTTC.

This clone was seen only once. The V gene is TRBV30, the J gene TRBJ2-7, with D possibly being TRBD2 (6 bases). With 3 bases removed from V and 7 bases from J, the gap between germline ends came to 16 bases. CDR3 length equals 13 residues. Germline V gives CDR1 GTSNPN, CDR2 SVGIG (reference sequence). Here the CDR3 reads CAWSQDLGGEQYF. In nucleotides, the CDR3 is TGTGCCTGGAGCCAAGACCTGGGGGGAGAGCAGTACTTC.

This chain uses TRBV2 with TRBJ2-3; 9 bases map to TRBD2. J was trimmed by 3 bases and V by 9 bases; bases with no gene match: 7. This CDR3 is 14 amino acids long. CDR1 SNHLY and CDR2 FYNNEI come from the germline V gene. The chain's CDR3 is CARGGLALTDTQYF. The CDR3 DNA reads TGTGCCAGGGGGGGACTAGCATTAACAGATACGCAGTATTTT.

This clone was counted a few times. V usage is TRBV29-1 and J usage is TRBJ2-1; possibly TRBD1 for D (6 bases). Germline CDR1 is SQVTM and CDR2 is ANQGSEA. This CDR3 has 15 amino acids. V lost 6 bases and J 5 bases, leaving 20 bases between the germline ends. The CDR3 region has the DNA TGCAGCGTAGCACACAGGGATTGGGGCGACAATGAGCAGTTCTTC. It translates to CSVAHRDWGDNEQFF.

J is TRBJ2-7 and V is TRBV30; TRBD2 might be the D (5 bases). Trimming removed 1 base at V and 5 bases at J, with 12 bases between. This CDR3 is built from 13 residues. CDR1 is GTSNPN and CDR2 is SVGIG in the germline V gene (reference sequence). The CDR3 coding sequence is TGTGCCTGGAGTGCCCATCCGGGGAACGAGCAGTACTTC. It codes for CAWSAHPGNEQYF.

This chain joins TRBV19 and TRBJ1-4; D call uncertain. The CDR3 spans 15 residues. CDR1 and CDR2 (germline): LNHDA, SQIVND (reference sequence). The ends were cut back, 7 bases at V and 4 bases at J, with 16 bases in the middle. This CDR3 reads CASILTGGDNEKLFF. For the CDR3, the DNA is TGTGCCAGTATTCTAACCGGAGGCGATAATGAAAAACTGTTTTTT.

This clone was seen a few times. The rearrangement joins TRBV2 to TRBJ2-2; 9 positions match TRBD2. The V and J ends lost 6 bases and 5 bases, in that order; junction bases with no gene match: 4. Germline values: CDR1 SNHLY, CDR2 FYNNEI. The CDR3 sequence is 14 residues long. CDR3 nucleotide sequence: TGTGCCAGCAGCGGCCTAGCGGGGACCGGGGAGCTGTTTTTT. It is translated as CASSGLAGTGELFF.

The rearrangement links TRBV27 to TRBJ2-2; 13 positions agree with TRBD2. From germline, CDR1 is MNHEY and CDR2 SMNVEV (reference sequence). This CDR3 spans 18 amino acids. After removal of 5 bases from V and 2 bases from J, the junction contained 8 bases not matched to a gene. CDR3 nucleotides: TGTGCCAGCAGTCCCGAACTAGCGGGAGGGAAAAACACCGGGGAGCTGTTTTTT. This translates into CASSPELAGGKNTGELFF.

This clone was seen more than once but under ten times. The chain combines TRBV4-1 with TRBJ2-3; 7 bases match TRBD2. Germline V gene lookup returns CDR1 MGHRA and CDR2 YSYEKL. The CDR3 has 17 amino acids. V lost 1 base and J lost 6; bases outside the gene matches: 13. The CDR3 sequence is CASSQVTGREVGDTQYF. The CDR3 DNA sequence: TGCGCCAGCAGCCAAGTTACTGGTCGGGAGGTAGGGGATACGCAGTATTTT.

The J gene is TRBJ1-1, the V gene TRBV2, with 9 positions matching TRBD1. Per germline, CDR1 SNHLY and CDR2 FYNNEI. Trimming removed 7 bases from V and 5 bases from J; junction bases left unmatched: 5. The CDR3 is 13 amino acids. The DNA of the CDR3 is TGTGCCAGCACGGGACAGGGCGTTACTGAAGCTTTCTTT. Residues: CASTGQGVTEAFF.

The chain combines TRBV24-1 with TRBJ2-1; 11 bases fit TRBD1. CDR3 length equals 17 residues. Trimming at V came to 3 bases and at J to 6 bases, leaving 9 bases not matched to a gene. Germline-derived CDR1 and CDR2 are KGHDR and SFDVKD. The CDR3 coding sequence is TGTGCCACCAGTGATACTCACGGGGACAGGGGGATCAATGAGCAGTTCTTC. As protein: CATSDTHGDRGINEQFF.

This chain joins TRBV3-1 (or the pseudogene TRBV3-2) and TRBJ1-4; weak D call: TRBD1 (6 bases). There are 15 residues in the CDR3. Trimming pared 1 base from V and 4 bases from J, leaving 10 bases between. The germline CDR1 and CDR2 sequences are LGHDT and YNNKEL (reference sequence). The CDR3 sequence is CASSQAGAVNEKLFF. CDR3 nucleotide sequence: TGTGCCAGCAGCCAAGCAGGGGCAGTTAATGAAAAACTGTTTTTT.

In its sample, this clone was seen once. The V and J genes are TRBV2 and TRBJ1-5; no firm D call. Germline CDR1 reads SNHLY; CDR2 reads FYNNEI. The CDR3 has 15 amino acids. Between the trimmed V and J ends, which lost 2 bases and 2 bases, there was a span of 10 bases. CDR3 region: CASSEPGLGNQPQHF. The CDR3 DNA is TGTGCCAGCAGTGAACCTGGGCTGGGCAATCAGCCCCAGCATTTT.

The sample holds one count of this clone. This rearrangement joins TRBV6-5 to TRBJ1-5, with D unclear. The CDR3 is made up of 15 amino acids. The V end lost 6 bases, the J end lost 4 bases, and 16 bases lay between the germline ends. Germline V gene lookup returns CDR1 MNHEY and CDR2 SVGAGI. The CDR3 sequence is CASRPDFERNQPQHF. CDR3 DNA: TGTGCCAGCAGACCCGACTTTGAGCGGAATCAGCCCCAGCATTTT.

The V and J genes are TRBV19 and TRBJ1-2; 7 nucleotides line up with TRBD1. This CDR3 comprises 15 residues. The germline V gene has CDR1 LNHDA and CDR2 SQIVND (reference sequence). The V and J ends lost 5 bases and 6 bases, in that order; junction bases with no gene match: 12. This CDR3 reads CASSAYPQGKDGYTF. The CDR3 DNA follows: TGTGCCAGTAGTGCTTACCCACAGGGGAAGGATGGCTACACCTTC.

In its sample, this clone was seen once. This chain links TRBV6-6 with TRBJ1-4; TRBD1 matches at 7 bases. The CDR3 is 13 residues long. Germline V gene lookup returns CDR1 MNHNY and CDR2 SVGAGI (reference sequence). Trimming at V came to 10 bases and at J to 2 bases, leaving 4 bases not matched to a gene. CDR3 DNA sequence: TGTGCCACCAAGGACAGGACTAATGAAAAACTGTTTTTT. Its protein product is CATKDRTNEKLFF.

The CDR3 nucleotides read TGTGCCAGCAGGCAACCGGGACAAAGCAATCAGCCCCAGCATTTT. It specifies CASRQPGQSNQPQHF. The chain has TRBV6-5 and TRBJ1-5; a possible D gene is TRBD1 (6 bases). Between the trimmed V and J ends, which lost 6 bases and 1 base, there was a span of 13 bases. CDR3 size: 15 residues. CDR1 is MNHEY, CDR2 SVGAGI, per germline.